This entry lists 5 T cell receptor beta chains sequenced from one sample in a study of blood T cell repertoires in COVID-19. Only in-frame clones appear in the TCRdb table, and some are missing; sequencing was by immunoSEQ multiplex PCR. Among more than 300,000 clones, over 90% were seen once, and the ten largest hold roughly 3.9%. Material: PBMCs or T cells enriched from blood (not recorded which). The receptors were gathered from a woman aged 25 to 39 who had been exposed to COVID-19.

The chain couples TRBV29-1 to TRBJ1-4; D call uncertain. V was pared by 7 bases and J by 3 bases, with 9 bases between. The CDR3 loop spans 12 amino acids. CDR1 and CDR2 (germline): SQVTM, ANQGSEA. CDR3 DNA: TGCAGCGGGCACACAGCTAATGAAAAACTGTTTTTT. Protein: CSGHTANEKLFF. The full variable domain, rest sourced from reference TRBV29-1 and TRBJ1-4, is SAVISQKPSRDICQRGTSLTIQCQVDSQVTMMFWYRQQPGQSLTLIATANQGSEATYESGFVIDKFPISRPNLTFSTLTVSNMSPEDSSIYLCSGHTANEKLFFGSGTQLSVL.

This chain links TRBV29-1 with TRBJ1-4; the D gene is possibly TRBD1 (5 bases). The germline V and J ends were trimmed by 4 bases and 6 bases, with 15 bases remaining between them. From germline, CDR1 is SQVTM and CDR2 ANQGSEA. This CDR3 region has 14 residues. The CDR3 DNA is TGCAGCGTTGCTAAGGGAGGGACTGATGAAAAACTGTTTTTT. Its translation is CSVAKGGTDEKLFF.

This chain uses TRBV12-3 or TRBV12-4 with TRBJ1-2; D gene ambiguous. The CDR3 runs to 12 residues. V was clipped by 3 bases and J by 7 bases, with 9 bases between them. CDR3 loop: CASSFEGSGYTF. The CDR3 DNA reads TGTGCCAGCAGTTTCGAGGGTTCTGGCTACACCTTC.

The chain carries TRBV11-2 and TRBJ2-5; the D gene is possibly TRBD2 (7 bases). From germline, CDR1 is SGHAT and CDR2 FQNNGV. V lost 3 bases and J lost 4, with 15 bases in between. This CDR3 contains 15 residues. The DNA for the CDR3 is TGTGCCAGCAGCTTGACGGGGGGCTTGGGAGAGACCCAGTACTTC. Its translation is CASSLTGGLGETQYF.

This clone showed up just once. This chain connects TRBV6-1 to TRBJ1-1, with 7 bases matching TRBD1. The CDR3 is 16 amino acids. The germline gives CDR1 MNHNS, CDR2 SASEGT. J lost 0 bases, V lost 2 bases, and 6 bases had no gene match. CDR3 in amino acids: CASSEPRQGLNTEAFF. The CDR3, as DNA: TGTGCCAGCAGTGAACCGCGACAGGGCTTGAACACTGAAGCTTTCTTT.